A single sample gave rise to the 24 T cell receptor beta chains below, sequenced in a study of T cell repertoires in cytomegalovirus infection. TCRdb passed the reads through MiXCR, listing each CDR3 protein once. The data show about 740,000 distinct CDR3 sequences, about a third seen once. Sequenced input: PBMCs. Receptors originate from a human donor in good health (CMV status not recorded). Some clones in this sample may be carry-over from other donors' samples.

The chain combines TRBV20-1 with TRBJ2-3; TRBD2 matches 8 bases. With V trimmed by 6 bases and J by 4 bases, 24 bases remained unmatched. This CDR3 has 19 amino acids. Looked up from germline, CDR1 is DFQATT and CDR2 is SNEGSKA (reference sequence). The CDR3: CSADDPREAPLARADTQYF. In nucleotides, the CDR3 is TGCAGTGCCGACGATCCGCGGGAGGCCCCTCTTGCTCGGGCAGATACGCAGTATTTT.

Turning to this clonotype: A much larger clone differs by one base, so this may be a read error. The gene calls are TRBV7-6 and TRBJ2-5; TRBD2 might be the D (6 bases). The CDR3 runs to 13 residues. CDR1 and CDR2 from the germline V gene are SGHVS and FNYEAQ. CDR3 nucleotides: TGTTCCAGCAGCTCGGCGGGACAAGAGACCCAGTACTTC. Protein product: CSSSSAGQETQYF.

Only a few counts were recorded for this clonotype. V gene TRBV29-1 combines with J gene TRBJ2-7, with a weak D call TRBD1 (6 bases). The germline CDR1 and CDR2 sequences are SQVTM and ANQGSEA. The CDR3 extends over 11 amino acids. The CDR3 loop is CSRPRGYEQYF. The DNA for the CDR3 is TGCAGTAGGCCCAGGGGCTACGAGCAGTACTTC.

The genes are TRBV7-6 and TRBJ1-4; TRBD1 might be the D (5 bases). With 7 bases removed from V and 2 bases from J, the gap between germline ends came to 14 bases. Germline CDR1 SGHVS, CDR2 FNYEAQ. The CDR3 has 15 residues. The CDR3 nucleotides are TGTGCCAGCACCACCGCGGGGGGGACTAATGAAAAACTGTTTTTT. The encoded protein is CASTTAGGTNEKLFF.

This clonotype was seen only once. J is TRBJ1-5 and V is TRBV28; possible D gene TRBD1, 5 bases. Trimming cost V 5 bases and J 6 bases, with 20 bases left between them. Per the germline V gene, CDR1 is MDHEN and CDR2 is SYDVKM. The CDR3 extends over 16 amino acids. The CDR3 DNA sequence: TGTGCCAGCAGTAATAGTGGGACGGACGTCCGTCAGCCCCAGCATTTT. It encodes CASSNSGTDVRQPQHF.

On this clonotype itself: It may be a read error: a sequence one base away is much more abundant. The rearrangement joins TRBV7-2 to TRBJ1-2, with D hard to call. The CDR3 consists of 14 residues. Per germline, CDR1 SGHTA and CDR2 FQGNSA. The CDR3 nucleotides are TGTGCCAGCAGCAGACGGGAGCTGAACTATTGCTACACCTTC. Translating gives CASSRRELNYCYTF.

This clonotype turned up a few times. The chain recombines TRBV5-4 with TRBJ2-3; D may correspond to TRBD1 or TRBD2 (5 bases each). Deletions cut 2 bases from V and 3 bases from J, with 16 bases between. CDR1 is SGHNT and CDR2 is YYREEE in the germline V gene (reference sequence). This CDR3 is 16 amino acids long. The CDR3 loop reads CASSLGRVRGTDTQYF. The CDR3 DNA sequence: TGTGCCAGCAGCTTAGGCAGGGTGAGGGGAACAGATACGCAGTATTTT.

This clonotype came up many times. The rearrangement joins TRBV12-3 or TRBV12-4 to TRBJ2-7; D might be TRBD1 (7 bases). CDR3 length: 16 amino acids. Trimming pared 0 bases from V and 7 bases from J, leaving 19 bases between. This CDR3 reads CASSLARRGADVEQYF. The CDR3 bases are TGTGCCAGCAGTTTAGCGCGCAGGGGGGCCGATGTGGAGCAGTACTTC.

In this sample, this clonotype turned up a few times. The J gene is TRBJ1-2, the V gene TRBV15; no clear D gene. The V gene lost 4 bases and the J gene lost 4 bases, with 16 bases spanning the gap. Per the germline V gene, CDR1 is LNHNV and CDR2 is YYDKDF (reference sequence). The CDR3 runs 15 residues. The CDR3 region is CATSTAGVEVYGYTF. DNA of the CDR3: TGTGCCACCAGCACTGCTGGAGTTGAGGTCTATGGCTACACCTTC.

V gene TRBV29-1 combines with J gene TRBJ2-3; 11 nucleotides line up with TRBD2. The germline gives CDR1 SQVTM, CDR2 ANQGSEA. CDR3 length equals 14 residues. V was pared by 4 bases and J by 6 bases, with 6 bases of the junction left unmatched. The DNA of the CDR3 is TGCAGCGTTGTAACTAGCGGGAGAGCGGATACGCAGTATTTT. It translates to CSVVTSGRADTQYF.

The rearrangement uses TRBV18 and TRBJ2-2; D possibly corresponds to TRBD1 (5 bases). CDR1 is KGHSH, CDR2 LQKENI, per germline. The CDR3 is 14 residues long. The V gene lost 1 base and the J gene lost 5 bases, with 8 bases spanning the gap. The CDR3 DNA reads as TGTGCCAGCTCACCACTCGACAGAACCGGGGAGCTGTTTTTT. Residues: CASSPLDRTGELFF.

This clonotype was recorded at least ten times. The chain links TRBV28 to TRBJ2-3; a possible D gene is TRBD2 (6 bases). Germline V CDR1 and CDR2: MDHEN, SYDVKM. The CDR3 runs to 14 residues. Trimming left V 6 bases short and J 2 bases short, with 12 bases between. The chain's CDR3 is CASRRGLYTDTQYF. As DNA, the CDR3 is TGTGCCAGCAGACGGGGACTTTACACAGATACGCAGTATTTT.

This clonotype was found many times. The chain is built from TRBV7-2 and TRBJ2-7, with D unclear. Trimming took 1 base from V and 1 from J, leaving 8 bases between them. This CDR3 has 14 residues. Germline values: CDR1 SGHTA, CDR2 FQGNSA. In DNA form, the CDR3 reads TGTGCCAGCAGCTTAGTGCGTGCTTCCTACGAGCAGTACTTC. As protein: CASSLVRASYEQYF. The full variable domain, rest sourced from reference TRBV7-2 and TRBJ2-7, is GAGVSQSPSNKVTEKGKDVELRCDPISGHTALYWYRQSLGQGLEFLIYFQGNSAPDKSGLPSDRFSAERTGGSVSTLTIQRTQQEDSAVYLCASSLVRASYEQYFGPGTRLTVT.

The chain uses TRBV18 and TRBJ2-5; D remains ambiguous. CDR1 KGHSH and CDR2 LQKENI come from the germline V gene. The CDR3 loop spans 12 amino acids. Trimming removed 2 bases at V and 4 bases at J, with 5 bases between. CDR3 protein: CASSPSAETQYF. The CDR3 region has the DNA TGTGCCAGCTCACCATCTGCAGAGACCCAGTACTTC.

The chain couples TRBV5-4 to TRBJ2-1; 8 bases fit TRBD2. Germline V gene sequence: CDR1 SGHNT, CDR2 YYREEE (reference sequence). This CDR3 is 15 amino acids long. Trimming removed 2 bases from V and 6 bases from J; junction bases left unmatched: 7. The CDR3 here is CASSLKRETGNEQFF. CDR3 bases: TGTGCCAGCAGCTTAAAGCGGGAGACGGGCAATGAGCAGTTCTTC.

On this clonotype itself: At one boundary the junction diverges from the germline segment, which might be a read error. The chain has TRBV4-1 and TRBJ1-1; no firm D call. In germline, CDR1 is MGHRA, CDR2 YSYEKL. There are 15 residues in the CDR3. The CDR3 DNA reads as TGCGCCAGCAGCCAAGATATGCGGGCGAACGCTGAAGCTTTCTTT. It yields the protein CASSQDMRANAEAFF.

The rearrangement joins TRBV28 to TRBJ1-5; weak D call: TRBD1 (6 bases). The germline V and J ends were trimmed by 5 bases and 9 bases, with 20 bases remaining between them. CDR3 length: 15 amino acids. Germline lookup yields CDR1 MDHEN and CDR2 SYDVKM. The CDR3 protein is CASSVLRDTRGPQHF. The CDR3 bases are TGTGCCAGCAGTGTACTCCGGGACACCCGAGGGCCCCAGCATTTT.

This chain joins TRBV7-2 and TRBJ1-2; the D gene is possibly TRBD1 (5 bases). The length of the CDR3 is 9 residues. The V gene lost 8 bases and the J gene lost 13 bases, with 11 bases spanning the gap. CDR1 and CDR2 (germline): SGHTA, FQGNSA. The CDR3 loop reads CASPGGGTF. The DNA of the CDR3 is TGTGCCAGCCCGGGGGGTGGCACCTTC.

A single count supports this clonotype. This clone may be a read error of a much larger clone one base away. The CDR3 sequence is CASSQDRGTRGGYGYPF. The CDR3 DNA sequence: TGTGCCAGCAGCCAGGACAGGGGAACGAGGGGGGGCTATGGCTACCCCTTC. V is TRBV7-6 and J is TRBJ1-2; 9 bases are a match to TRBD1. Germline V lookup: CDR1 SGHVS, CDR2 FNYEAQ. This CDR3 is 17 amino acids long.

This clonotype was counted between two and nine times. The V call is TRBV19, the J call TRBJ2-7; D gene unclear. The CDR3 has 15 residues. Trimming removed 3 bases from V and 2 bases from J, with 14 bases in between. Germline lookup yields CDR1 LNHDA and CDR2 SQIVND (reference sequence). The CDR3 loop reads CASSISTRWTYEQYF. The CDR3 DNA is TGTGCCAGTAGTATCAGTACCCGGTGGACCTACGAGCAGTACTTC.

The chain carries TRBV27 and TRBJ1-4; 7 bases fit TRBD1. This CDR3 is built from 16 residues. CDR1 and CDR2 (germline): MNHEY, SMNVEV (reference sequence). V was clipped by 8 bases and J by 3 bases; unmatched bases: 12. As DNA, the CDR3 is TGTGCCAGCTCCTCCCAGGGGGTGTCAGCTAATGAAAAACTGTTTTTT. This translates into CASSSQGVSANEKLFF.

The J gene is TRBJ1-2, the V gene TRBV2; a weak D match, TRBD1 (5 bases). Deletions cut 3 bases from V and 4 bases from J, with 15 bases between. Germline CDR1 is SNHLY and CDR2 is FYNNEI. CDR3 length: 15 amino acids. CDR3 amino acids: CASSDVTEASYGYTF. CDR3 nucleotides: TGTGCCAGCAGTGATGTGACAGAGGCCAGCTATGGCTACACCTTC.

This clonotype was counted between two and nine times. The chain links TRBV19 to TRBJ2-7, with 9 bases identical to TRBD1. Germline CDR1 is LNHDA and CDR2 is SQIVND (reference sequence). CDR3 length: 14 residues. Trimming cost V 5 bases and J 2 bases; bases outside gene matches: 4. The CDR3 region is CASSVGTGTYEQYF. The CDR3 region has the DNA TGTGCCAGTAGTGTGGGGACAGGGACCTACGAGCAGTACTTC.

The V gene is TRBV6-5, the J gene TRBJ1-1, with 8 positions matching TRBD1. Trimming took 6 bases from V and 5 from J; bases not matched to a gene: 8. The CDR3 length is 14 residues. Germline lookup yields CDR1 MNHEY and CDR2 SVGAGI. The chain's CDR3 is CASSQQGEGTEAFF. The CDR3 bases are TGTGCCAGCAGCCAACAGGGGGAAGGGACTGAAGCTTTCTTT.